This is a list of T cell receptor beta chains from one sample in a study of cytomegalovirus exposure and HLA in healthy donors. Assay used: immunoSEQ multiplex PCR; TCRdb lists only in-frame clones, some missing. The sample records roughly 160,000 clones, 65% to 80% being singletons. Sequencing used PBMCs. The receptors shown here come from a man between 35 and 55 years old in good health and CMV-seronegative. CDR3s include the opening cysteine and the closing phenylalanine or tryptophan. The D gene is left open where the match is weak. Clone size is not always given. Where it is, it says once, few, many or a class for expanded clones.

J | V | length | D | size | CDR3 | DNA
TRBJ1-2 | TRBV10-3 | 12 | - | - | CAIRRDTYGYTF | TGTGCCATCCGCCGGGACACTTATGGCTACACCTTC
TRBJ2-3 | TRBV5-4 | 14 | TRBD2 | - | CASSTGGAADTQYF | TGTGCCAGCAGCACCGGGGGGGCCGCAGATACGCAGTATTTT
TRBJ1-5 | TRBV30 | 12 | - | - | CAWSGLGGPQHF | TGTGCCTGGAGTGGACTGGGGGGACCCCAGCATTTT
TRBJ1-1 | TRBV7-2 | 13 | TRBD1 | few | CASRWGQDTEAFF | TGTGCCAGCAGGTGGGGACAGGACACTGAAGCTTTCTTT
TRBJ2-3 | TRBV7-3 | 13 | - | - | CASSLNTLDTQYF | TGTGCCAGCAGCCTAAACACCCTAGATACGCAGTATTTT
TRBJ2-5 | TRBV6-5 | 15 | TRBD2 | - | CASRGPGLATQTQYF | TGTGCCAGCAGAGGGCCAGGACTAGCGACCCAGACCCAGTACTTC
TRBJ2-5 | TRBV29-1 | 11 | - | - | CSARGGQTQYF | TGCAGCGCTCGTGGTGGGCAGACCCAGTACTTC
TRBJ1-5 | TRBV2 | 17 | - | - | CASSGHTSWVSNQPQHF | TGTGCCAGCAGTGGACATACATCGTGGGTTAGCAATCAGCCCCAGCATTTT
TRBJ2-2 | TRBV12-5 | 14 | TRBD2 | - | CASGSGTRTGELFF | TGTGCTAGTGGTAGCGGGACCCGCACCGGGGAGCTGTTTTTT
TRBJ1-6 | TRBV6-5 | 15 | TRBD1 | once | CASSSDRDLNSPLHF | TGTGCCAGCAGTTCCGACAGGGACTTAAATTCACCCCTCCACTTT
TRBJ2-1 | TRBV7-3 | 12 | - | - | CASSRDYNEQFF | TGTGCCAGCAGCCGAGACTACAATGAGCAGTTCTTC
TRBJ2-1 | TRBV18 | 15 | TRBD1 | - | CASSPRTGADNEQFF | TGTGCCAGCTCACCGCGGACAGGGGCGGACAATGAGCAGTTCTTC
TRBJ2-1 | TRBV6-5 | 14 | - | - | CASSYKAGYNGQFF | TGTGCCAGCAGTTACAAAGCAGGGTACAATGGGCAGTTCTTC
TRBJ2-1 | TRBV9 | 15 | TRBD2 | - | CASSTSGGDYNEQFF | TGTGCCAGCAGCACTAGCGGGGGGGACTACAATGAGCAGTTCTTC
TRBJ2-7 | TRBV6-6 | 14 | - | - | CASSDTGSPYEQYF | TGTGCCAGCAGCGACACTGGATCCCCCTACGAGCAGTACTTC
TRBJ1-2 | TRBV30 | 14 | TRBD1 | - | CAWSVWQGGNGYTF | TGTGCCTGGAGTGTCTGGCAGGGGGGAAATGGCTACACCTTC
TRBJ2-1 | TRBV29-1 | 15 | TRBD1 | - | CSVGKGALTYNEQFF | TGCAGCGTTGGAAAGGGGGCCCTAACCTACAATGAGCAGTTCTTC
TRBJ2-5 | TRBV5-1 | 15 | TRBD2 | - | CASSPQGLAGETQYF | TGCGCCAGCAGCCCGCAGGGACTAGCGGGAGAGACCCAGTACTTC
TRBJ2-3 | TRBV5-1 | 14 | TRBD2 | - | CASSSGLATDTQYF | TGCGCCAGCAGCTCGGGACTAGCAACAGATACGCAGTATTTT
TRBJ2-1 | TRBV9 | 15 | - | - | CASSVSGSSYNEQFF | TGTGCCAGCAGCGTATCGGGTAGCTCCTACAATGAGCAGTTCTTC
TRBJ1-5 | TRBV30 | 13 | - | - | CAWSGTVGEPQHF | TGTGCCTGGAGTGGGACAGTCGGAGAACCCCAGCATTTT
TRBJ2-1 | TRBV28 | 17 | TRBD2 | once | CASSLYSGGAGDNEQFF | TGTGCCAGCAGTTTATATAGCGGGGGGGCCGGTGACAATGAGCAGTTCTTC
TRBJ1-1 | TRBV6-5 | 15 | - | - | CASSYFRNLNTEAFF | TGTGCCAGCAGTTATTTCCGCAACTTGAACACTGAAGCTTTCTTT
TRBJ1-1 | TRBV7-7 | 13 | - | - | CASSPTGSTEAFF | TGTGCTAGCAGCCCGACTGGGAGCACTGAAGCTTTCTTT
TRBJ1-2 | TRBV6-5 | 14 | - | - | CASSKTEFNYGYTF | TGTGCCAGCAGCAAGACAGAGTTTAACTATGGTTACACCTTC
TRBJ2-7 | TRBV28 | 19 | TRBD1 | few | CASSSLRQGAVFPHYEQYF | TGTGCCAGCAGTTCCCTGAGGCAGGGGGCCGTATTTCCCCACTACGAGCAGTACTTC
TRBJ1-2 | TRBV15 | 15 | - | - | CATSREGGANYGYTF | TGTGCCACCAGCAGAGAGGGGGGGGCAAACTATGGCTACACCTTC
TRBJ2-3 | TRBV4-3 | 19 | TRBD2 | - | CASSQDLLAGGPSTDTQYF | TGCGCCAGCAGCCAAGATTTGCTAGCGGGGGGCCCTAGCACAGATACGCAGTATTTT
TRBJ1-1 | TRBV6-4 | 16 | - | - | CASSEPRRQVNTEAFF | TGTGCCAGCAGCGAACCCCGACGCCAGGTAAACACTGAAGCTTTCTTT
TRBJ2-7 | TRBV9 | 13 | TRBD2 | once | CASSVGDYYEQYF | TGTGCCAGCAGCGTCGGGGACTACTACGAGCAGTACTTC
TRBJ1-1 | TRBV30 | 13 | - | - | CAWSVTRGTEAFF | TGTGCCTGGAGTGTTACCAGGGGTACTGAAGCTTTCTTT
TRBJ2-7 | TRBV19 | 14 | - | once | CASSIGGASYEQYF | TGTGCCAGTAGTATTGGAGGGGCCTCCTACGAGCAGTACTTC
TRBJ1-6 | TRBV6-5 | 14 | - | - | CASSWLIGNSPLHF | TGTGCCAGCAGTTGGCTTATCGGGAATTCACCCCTCCACTTT
TRBJ2-3 | TRBV5-6 | 15 | - | - | CASSLRGTSTDTQYF | TGTGCCAGCAGCTTGAGGGGAACTAGCACAGATACGCAGTATTTT
TRBJ2-3 | TRBV6-5 | 13 | - | once | CASSSTVTDTQYF | TGTGCCAGCAGCTCGACAGTCACAGATACGCAGTATTTT
TRBJ1-4 | TRBV15 | 14 | TRBD1 | - | CATSRQGAYEKLFF | TGTGCCACCAGCAGACAGGGGGCTTATGAAAAACTGTTTTTT
TRBJ2-7 | TRBV29-1 | 14 | TRBD1 | few | CSVGTGESSREQYF | TGCAGCGTTGGGACAGGGGAGAGTTCGAGGGAGCAGTACTTC
TRBJ2-7 | TRBV4-3 | 13 | - | - | CASSNSLQGEQYF | TGCGCCAGCAGCAACTCACTACAGGGAGAGCAGTACTTC
TRBJ2-4 | TRBV5-5 | 14 | - | - | CASSLGASRDIQYF | TGTGCCAGCAGCTTGGGAGCCTCCCGGGACATTCAGTACTTC
TRBJ2-7 | TRBV9 | 14 | TRBD1 | - | CASSPRTGPNEQYF | TGTGCCAGCAGCCCTCGGACAGGGCCTAACGAGCAGTACTTC
TRBJ2-7 | TRBV29-1 | 13 | TRBD1 | - | CSVETGGSYEQYF | TGCAGCGTTGAAACAGGGGGGTCCTACGAGCAGTACTTC
TRBJ1-6 | TRBV25-1 | 15 | - | few | CASSDSYVYNSPLHF | TGTGCCAGCAGTGACAGTTATGTCTATAATTCACCCCTCCACTTT
TRBJ2-3 | TRBV7-3 | 12 | - | few | CASSLFSDTQYF | TGTGCCAGCAGCTTATTCTCAGATACGCAGTATTTT
TRBJ2-7 | TRBV29-1 | 14 | TRBD1 | once | CSVPKDRGSYEQYF | TGCAGCGTTCCAAAGGACAGGGGATCCTACGAGCAGTACTTC
TRBJ2-7 | TRBV11-3 | 13 | TRBD1 | - | CASSSGQGYEQYF | TGTGCCAGCAGCTCGGGACAGGGTTACGAGCAGTACTTC
TRBJ2-7 | TRBV9 | 15 | - | - | CASSRDHRVINEQYF | TGTGCCAGCAGCCGGGACCACAGGGTAATCAACGAGCAGTACTTC
TRBJ2-1 | TRBV5-8 | 14 | TRBD1 | - | CASSPNRGPNEQFF | TGTGCCAGCAGCCCGAACAGGGGGCCGAATGAGCAGTTCTTC
TRBJ2-5 | TRBV6-6 | 13 | TRBD2 | - | CAGASGDQETQYF | TGTGCCGGTGCTAGCGGGGACCAAGAGACCCAGTACTTC